Reported below is one T cell receptor (beta chain). Study processing details: Amplification from reference gene primers served as the basis for estimated nucleated cell counts. The data were produced by immunoSEQ multiplex PCR, yet TCRdb's version contains in-frame clones alone and is incomplete. V and J calls and clone size are those listed in that table; D and trimming were worked out from the DNA. The sample records about 35,000 clones, about nine tenths being singletons. This sample is drawn from a study of blood T cell repertoires in COVID-19. The sample consisted of peripheral blood. The receptor comes from a man older than 75 with active COVID-19.

CDR3 protein: CASSTGLADSTDTQYF. CDR3 nucleotides: TGTGCCAGCAGTACCGGACTAGCGGATAGCACAGATACGCAGTATTTT. This chain uses TRBV25-1 with TRBJ2-3; 10 bases are a match to TRBD2. The V gene's germline CDR1 is MGHDK and CDR2 SYGVNS. V lost 5 bases to trimming and J lost 0 bases; unmatched junction nucleotides: 5. This CDR3 spans 16 amino acids.